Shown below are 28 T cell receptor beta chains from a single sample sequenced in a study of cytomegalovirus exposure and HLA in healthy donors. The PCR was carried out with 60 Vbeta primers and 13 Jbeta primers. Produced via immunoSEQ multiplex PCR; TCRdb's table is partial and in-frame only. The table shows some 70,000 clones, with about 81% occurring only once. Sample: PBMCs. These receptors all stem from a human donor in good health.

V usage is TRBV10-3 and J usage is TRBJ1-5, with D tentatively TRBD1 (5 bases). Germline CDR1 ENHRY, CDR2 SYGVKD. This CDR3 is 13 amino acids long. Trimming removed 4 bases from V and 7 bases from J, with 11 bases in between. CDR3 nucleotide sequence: TGTGCCATCAGTGCTCAGGGTAGCCAGCCCCAGCATTTT. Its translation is CAISAQGSQPQHF.

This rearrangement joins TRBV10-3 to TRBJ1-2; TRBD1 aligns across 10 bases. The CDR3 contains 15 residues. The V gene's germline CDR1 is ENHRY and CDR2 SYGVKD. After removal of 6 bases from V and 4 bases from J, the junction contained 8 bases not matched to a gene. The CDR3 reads CAISTTGGFSYGYTF. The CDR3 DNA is TGTGCCATCAGCACGACAGGGGGCTTCTCCTATGGCTACACCTTC.

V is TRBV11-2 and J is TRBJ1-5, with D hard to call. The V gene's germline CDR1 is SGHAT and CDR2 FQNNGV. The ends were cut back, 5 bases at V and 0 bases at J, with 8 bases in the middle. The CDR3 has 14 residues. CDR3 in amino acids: CASSGQYSNQPQHF. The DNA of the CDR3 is TGTGCCAGCAGCGGTCAGTATAGCAATCAGCCCCAGCATTTT.

The CDR3 bases are TGTGCCAGCAGCTCGGGGGACAGAGCCTACGAGCAGTACTTC. Translating gives CASSSGDRAYEQYF. The V call is TRBV13, the J call TRBJ2-7, with D perhaps TRBD1 (7 bases). CDR1 and CDR2 (germline): PRHDT, FYEKMQ (reference sequence). V lost 4 bases to trimming and J lost 2 bases, with 12 bases between them. The CDR3 loop spans 14 amino acids.

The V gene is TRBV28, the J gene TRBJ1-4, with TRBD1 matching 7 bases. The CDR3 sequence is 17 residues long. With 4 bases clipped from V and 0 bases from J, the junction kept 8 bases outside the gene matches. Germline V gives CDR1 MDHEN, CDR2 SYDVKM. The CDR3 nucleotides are TGTGCCAGCAGTTACGGACAGGTCTTTGCAACTAATGAAAAACTGTTTTTT. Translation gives CASSYGQVFATNEKLFF.

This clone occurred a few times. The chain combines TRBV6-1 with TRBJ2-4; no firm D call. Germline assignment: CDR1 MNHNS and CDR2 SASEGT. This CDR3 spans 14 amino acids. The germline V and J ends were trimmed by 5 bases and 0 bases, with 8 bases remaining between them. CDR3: CASSTPGAKNIQYF. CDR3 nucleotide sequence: TGTGCCAGCAGTACCCCGGGAGCCAAAAACATTCAGTACTTC.

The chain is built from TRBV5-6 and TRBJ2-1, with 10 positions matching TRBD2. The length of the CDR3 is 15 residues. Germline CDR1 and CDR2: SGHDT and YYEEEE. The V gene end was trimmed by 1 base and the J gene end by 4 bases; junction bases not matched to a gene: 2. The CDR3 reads CASSLTSGAYNEQFF. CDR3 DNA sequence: TGTGCCAGCAGCTTGACTAGCGGGGCTTACAATGAGCAGTTCTTC. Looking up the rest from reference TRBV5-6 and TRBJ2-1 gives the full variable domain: DAGVTQSPTHLIKTRGQQVTLRCSPKSGHDTVSWYQQALGQGPQFIFQYYEEEERQRGNFPDRFSGHQFPNYSSELNVNALLLGDSALYLCASSLTSGAYNEQFFGPGTRLTVL.

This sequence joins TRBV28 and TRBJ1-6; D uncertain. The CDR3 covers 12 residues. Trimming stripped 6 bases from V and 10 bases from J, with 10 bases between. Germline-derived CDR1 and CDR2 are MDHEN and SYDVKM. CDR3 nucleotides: TGTGCCAGCAGGCTAGGAGGGTCACCCCTCCACTTT. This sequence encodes CASRLGGSPLHF.

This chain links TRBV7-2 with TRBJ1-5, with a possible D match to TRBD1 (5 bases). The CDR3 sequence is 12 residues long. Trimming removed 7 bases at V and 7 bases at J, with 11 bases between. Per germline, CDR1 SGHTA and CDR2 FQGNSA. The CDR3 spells CASTFGGQPQHF. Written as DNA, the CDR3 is TGTGCCAGCACCTTTGGGGGGCAGCCCCAGCATTTT. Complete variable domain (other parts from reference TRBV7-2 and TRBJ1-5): GAGVSQSPSNKVTEKGKDVELRCDPISGHTALYWYRQSLGQGLEFLIYFQGNSAPDKSGLPSDRFSAERTGGSVSTLTIQRTQQEDSAVYLCASTFGGQPQHFGDGTRLSIL.

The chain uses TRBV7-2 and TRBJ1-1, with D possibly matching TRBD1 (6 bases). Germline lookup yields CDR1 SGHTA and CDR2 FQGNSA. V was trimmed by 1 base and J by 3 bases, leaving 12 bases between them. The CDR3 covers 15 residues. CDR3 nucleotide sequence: TGTGCCAGCAGCTTAGGTACAGGGAGGGACACTGAAGCTTTCTTT. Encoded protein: CASSLGTGRDTEAFF.

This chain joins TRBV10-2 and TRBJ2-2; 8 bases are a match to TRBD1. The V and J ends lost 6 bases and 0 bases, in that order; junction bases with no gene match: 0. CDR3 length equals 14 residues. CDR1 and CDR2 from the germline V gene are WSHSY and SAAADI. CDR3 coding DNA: TGCGCCAGCAGGGGACAGGCGAACACCGGGGAGCTGTTTTTT. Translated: CASRGQANTGELFF.

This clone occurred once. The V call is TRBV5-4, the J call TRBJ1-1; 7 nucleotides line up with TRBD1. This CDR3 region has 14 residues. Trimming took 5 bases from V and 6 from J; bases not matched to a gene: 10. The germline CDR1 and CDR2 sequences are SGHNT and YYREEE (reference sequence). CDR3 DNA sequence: TGTGCCAGCAGTCTAAACTTAGGACAGGCTGAAGCTTTCTTT. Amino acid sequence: CASSLNLGQAEAFF.

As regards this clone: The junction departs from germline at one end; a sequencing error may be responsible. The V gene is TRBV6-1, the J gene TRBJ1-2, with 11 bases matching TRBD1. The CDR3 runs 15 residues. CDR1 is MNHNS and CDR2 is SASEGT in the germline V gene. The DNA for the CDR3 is TGTGCCAGCAGCGTGGGGGACAGGGGGTTAGGTGGCTACCCCTTC. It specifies CASSVGDRGLGGYPF.

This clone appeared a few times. CDR3 sequence (DNA): TGCAGCGTTGCAGCGGGGCTCACCGGGGAGCTGTTTTTT. This sequence encodes CSVAAGLTGELFF. V is TRBV29-1 and J is TRBJ2-2; 7 bases match TRBD2. This CDR3 spans 13 amino acids. The V segment lost 4 bases and the J segment 4 bases; nucleotides outside the gene matches: 3. Germline CDR1 is SQVTM and CDR2 is ANQGSEA.

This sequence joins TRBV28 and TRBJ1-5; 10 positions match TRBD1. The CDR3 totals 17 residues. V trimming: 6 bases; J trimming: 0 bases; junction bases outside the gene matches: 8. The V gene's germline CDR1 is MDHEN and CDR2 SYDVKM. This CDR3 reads CASSSRDRGYSNQPQHF. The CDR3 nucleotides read TGTGCCAGCAGCTCCCGGGACAGGGGTTATAGCAATCAGCCCCAGCATTTT. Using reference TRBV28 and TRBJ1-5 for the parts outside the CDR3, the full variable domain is DVKVTQSSRYLVKRTGEKVFLECVQDMDHENMFWYRQDPGLGLRLIYFSYDVKMKEKGDIPEGYSVSREKKERFSLILESASTNQTSMYLCASSSRDRGYSNQPQHFGDGTRLSIL.

Here the CDR3 reads CATSNSMETQYF. As DNA, the CDR3 is TGTGCCACCAGCAACTCGATGGAGACCCAGTACTTC. V and J are TRBV15 and TRBJ2-5; D not certain. V was cut by 4 bases and J by 5 bases, with 8 bases left in between. Germline-derived CDR1 and CDR2 are LNHNV and YYDKDF (reference sequence). The CDR3 is 12 amino acids. Together with reference TRBV15 and TRBJ2-5, the CDR3 gives the full variable domain: DAMVIQNPRYQVTQFGKPVTLSCSQTLNHNVMYWYQQKSSQAPKLLFHYYDKDFNNEADTPDNFQSRRPNTSFCFLDIRSPGLGDTAMYLCATSNSMETQYFGPGTRLLVL.

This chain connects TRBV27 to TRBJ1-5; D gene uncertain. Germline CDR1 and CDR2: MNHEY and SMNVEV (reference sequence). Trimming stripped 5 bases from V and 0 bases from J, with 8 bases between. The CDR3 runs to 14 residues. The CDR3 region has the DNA TGTGCCAGCAGTCCAGGCAGTAGCAATCAGCCCCAGCATTTT. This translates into CASSPGSSNQPQHF.

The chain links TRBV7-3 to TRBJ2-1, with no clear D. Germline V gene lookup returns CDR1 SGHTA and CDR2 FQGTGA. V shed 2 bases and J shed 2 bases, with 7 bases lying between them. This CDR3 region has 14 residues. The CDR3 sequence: CASSLDPAYNEQFF. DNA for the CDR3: TGTGCCAGCAGCTTAGATCCAGCCTACAATGAGCAGTTCTTC.

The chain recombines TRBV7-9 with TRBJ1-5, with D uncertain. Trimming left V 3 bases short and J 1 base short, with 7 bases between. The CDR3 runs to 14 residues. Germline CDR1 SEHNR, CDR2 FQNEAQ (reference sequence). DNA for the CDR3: TGTGCCAGCAGCTTGGGCCCGAGCAATCAGCCCCAGCATTTT. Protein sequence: CASSLGPSNQPQHF.

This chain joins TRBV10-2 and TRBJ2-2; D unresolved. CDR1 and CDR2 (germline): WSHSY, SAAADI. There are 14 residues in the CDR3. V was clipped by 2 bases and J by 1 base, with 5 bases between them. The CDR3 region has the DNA TGCGCCAGCAGTGAGGACATGAACACCGGGGAGCTGTTTTTT. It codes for CASSEDMNTGELFF.

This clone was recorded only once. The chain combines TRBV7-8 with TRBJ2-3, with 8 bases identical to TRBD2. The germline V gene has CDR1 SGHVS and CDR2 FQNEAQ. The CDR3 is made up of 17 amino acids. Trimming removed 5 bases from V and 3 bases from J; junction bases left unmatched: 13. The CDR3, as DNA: TGTGCCAGCAGCCCACAAATAGCGGGGACCACAACAGATACGCAGTATTTT. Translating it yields CASSPQIAGTTTDTQYF.

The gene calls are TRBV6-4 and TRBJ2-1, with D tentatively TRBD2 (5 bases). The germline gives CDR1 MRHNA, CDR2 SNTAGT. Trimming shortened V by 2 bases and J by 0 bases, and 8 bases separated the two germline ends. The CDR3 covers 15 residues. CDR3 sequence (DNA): TGTGCCAGCAGTGACCTGGGGAGCTCCTACAATGAGCAGTTCTTC. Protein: CASSDLGSSYNEQFF.

CDR3 DNA sequence: TGTGCCAGCAGCCCATACGGCGGGACAGGGGTAGGGGATCAGCCCCAGCATTTT. Translated, it gives CASSPYGGTGVGDQPQHF. This chain connects TRBV7-8 to TRBJ1-5; 10 bases map to TRBD1. Germline V gives CDR1 SGHVS, CDR2 FQNEAQ. Losses at the gene ends were 5 bases for V and 5 bases for J; bases not matched to a gene: 15. The length of the CDR3 is 18 residues.

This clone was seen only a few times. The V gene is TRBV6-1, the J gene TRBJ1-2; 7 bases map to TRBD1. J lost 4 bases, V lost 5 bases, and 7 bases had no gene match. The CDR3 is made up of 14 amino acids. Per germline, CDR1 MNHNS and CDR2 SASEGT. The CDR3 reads CASSRDRISYGYTF. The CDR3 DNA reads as TGTGCCAGCAGTCGGGACAGAATTAGCTATGGCTACACCTTC.

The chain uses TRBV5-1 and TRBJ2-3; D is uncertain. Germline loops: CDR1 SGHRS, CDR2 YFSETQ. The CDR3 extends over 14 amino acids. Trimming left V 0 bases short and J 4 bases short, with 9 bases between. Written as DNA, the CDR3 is TGCGCCAGCAGCTTGGATGGCACCCCAGATACGCAGTATTTT. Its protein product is CASSLDGTPDTQYF.

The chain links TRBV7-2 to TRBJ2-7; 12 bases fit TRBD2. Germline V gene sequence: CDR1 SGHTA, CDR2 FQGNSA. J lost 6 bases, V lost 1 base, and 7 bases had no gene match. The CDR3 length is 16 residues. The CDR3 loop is CASSLGLAGGLGEQYF. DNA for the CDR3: TGTGCCAGCAGCTTAGGGCTAGCGGGGGGGTTAGGCGAGCAGTACTTC.

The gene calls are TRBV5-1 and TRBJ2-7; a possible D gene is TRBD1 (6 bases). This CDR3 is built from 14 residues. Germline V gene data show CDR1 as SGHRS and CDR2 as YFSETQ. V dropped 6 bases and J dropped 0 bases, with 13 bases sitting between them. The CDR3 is CASTVQGPSYEQYF. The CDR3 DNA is TGCGCCAGCACGGTTCAGGGGCCCTCCTACGAGCAGTACTTC.

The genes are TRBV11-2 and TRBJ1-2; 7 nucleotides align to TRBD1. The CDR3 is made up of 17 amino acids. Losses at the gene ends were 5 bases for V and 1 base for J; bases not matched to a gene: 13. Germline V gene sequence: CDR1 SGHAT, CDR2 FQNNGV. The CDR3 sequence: CASSPLLRQGGNYGYTF. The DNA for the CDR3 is TGTGCCAGCAGCCCACTCCTCCGACAGGGAGGTAACTATGGCTACACCTTC.